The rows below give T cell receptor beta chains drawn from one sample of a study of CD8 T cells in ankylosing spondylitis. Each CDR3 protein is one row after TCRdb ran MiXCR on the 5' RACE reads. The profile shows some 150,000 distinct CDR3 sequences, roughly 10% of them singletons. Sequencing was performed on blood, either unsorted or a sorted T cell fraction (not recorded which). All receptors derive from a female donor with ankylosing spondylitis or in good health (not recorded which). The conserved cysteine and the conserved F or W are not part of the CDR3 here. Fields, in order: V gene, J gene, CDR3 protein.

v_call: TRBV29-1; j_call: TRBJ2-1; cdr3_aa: SVPPSYGDEQF
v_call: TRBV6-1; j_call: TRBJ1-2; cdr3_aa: ASRPLNRAKRVSHGYT
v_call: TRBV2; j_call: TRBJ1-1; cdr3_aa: ASSADRGEAF
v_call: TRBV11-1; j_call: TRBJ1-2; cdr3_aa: ASSFDGRYGYT
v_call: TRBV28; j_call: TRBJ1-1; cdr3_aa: ASSLITPLNTEAF
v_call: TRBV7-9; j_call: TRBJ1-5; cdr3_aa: ASSLGLHQPQH
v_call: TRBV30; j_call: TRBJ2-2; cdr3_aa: AWSVRQGLTNTGELF
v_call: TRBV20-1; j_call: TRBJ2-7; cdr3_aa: SAGRDGPSYEQY
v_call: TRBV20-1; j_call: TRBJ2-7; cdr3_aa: SAIGEGSDYEQY
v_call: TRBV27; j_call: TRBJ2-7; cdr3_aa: ASSLSASGSYEQY
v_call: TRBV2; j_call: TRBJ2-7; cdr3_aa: ASSGTSGSTYEQY
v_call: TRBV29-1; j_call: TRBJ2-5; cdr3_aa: SVATGGEVGETQY
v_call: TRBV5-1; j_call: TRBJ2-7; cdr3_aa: ASSSTVTYEQY
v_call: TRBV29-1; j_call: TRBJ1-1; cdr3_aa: SVGTSWDTEAF
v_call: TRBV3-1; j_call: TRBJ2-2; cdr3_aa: ASSQAGELF
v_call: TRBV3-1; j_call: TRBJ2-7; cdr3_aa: ASSQGGPSGEQY
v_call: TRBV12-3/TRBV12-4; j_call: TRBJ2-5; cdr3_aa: ASSRGTGRSETQY
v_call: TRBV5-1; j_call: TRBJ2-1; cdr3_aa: ASSFSPIGEQF
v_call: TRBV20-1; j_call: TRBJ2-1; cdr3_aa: SAPRAGRGEYEQF
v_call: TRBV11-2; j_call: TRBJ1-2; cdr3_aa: ASSLTGPLSGDT
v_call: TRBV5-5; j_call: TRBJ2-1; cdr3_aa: ASSNRLAGVGTYNEQF
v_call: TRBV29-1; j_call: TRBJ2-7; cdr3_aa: SVEPGDDRAPYEQY
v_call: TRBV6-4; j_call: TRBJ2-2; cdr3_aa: ASKGNRGNTGELF
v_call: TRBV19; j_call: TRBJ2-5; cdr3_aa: ASSMRADQETQY
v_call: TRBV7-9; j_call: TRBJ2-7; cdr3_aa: ASSPDGEQY
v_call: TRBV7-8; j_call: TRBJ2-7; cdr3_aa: ASTSNRGSYEQY
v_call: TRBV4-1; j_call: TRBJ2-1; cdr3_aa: ASSHRAGSSYNEQF